This T cell receptor beta chain was captured in a study of Ad26.COV2.S vaccination and SARS-CoV-2 variants. Libraries were prepared by immunoSEQ multiplex PCR; TCRdb keeps only in-frame clonotypes and omits some of them. Of 300,000 to 400,000 clones detected, 70% to 90% appear once; the ten largest clones hold more than 1.5%. The trim removed 9 bases at V and 3 bases at J, leaving 7 bases unmatched. CDR3 length equals 13 residues. Germline-derived CDR1 and CDR2 are SEHNR and FQNEAQ (reference sequence). Treatment noted: about 20 received Ad26.COV2.S at low or high dose, single or two shots; about 5 received placebo; per-sample allocation not given. Samples came from day 63 after the first vaccine or placebo injection. Whoever gave the sample was an adult aged 18-55 years in Boston.

The sequence was collected from a person aged 18 to 59 who received the Ad26.COV2.S COVID-19 vaccine or a placebo. The chain couples TRBV7-9 to TRBJ1-2, with TRBD1 matching over 7 bases. The specimen comprised peripheral blood, sampled in a trial of Ad26.COV2.S vaccine versus placebo. The CDR3 DNA is TGTGCCAGTGTTGGACAGGTTGACTATGGCTACACCTTC. Protein sequence: CASVGQVDYGYTF.